This TCR beta chain was documented in a study of blood T cell repertoires in COVID-19. Repertoires were generated with immunoSEQ multiplex PCR, while TCRdb's copy carries only in-frame clones and drops some. The sample contains roughly 42,000 clones, around 90% of which appear only once. This clone was picked up one time. The sequence was collected from a man between 50 and 59 years old with active COVID-19. Sequenced sample: peripheral blood.

The DNA of the CDR3 is TGTGCCAGCAGCCAGACAGGAACTGGGGCCAACGTCCTGACTTTC. Protein product: CASSQTGTGANVLTF. The chain is built from TRBV7-9 and TRBJ2-6; TRBD1 might be the D (6 bases). The CDR3 has 15 residues. The V gene lost 5 bases and the J gene lost 2 bases, with 10 bases spanning the gap. Germline V CDR1 and CDR2: SEHNR, FQNEAQ (reference sequence). Full variable domain (rest looked up from reference TRBV7-9 and TRBJ2-6): DTGVSQNPRHKITKRGQNVTFRCDPISEHNRLYWYRQTLGQGPEFLTYFQNEAQLEKSRLLSDRFSAERPKGSFSTLEIQRTEQGDSAMYLCASSQTGTGANVLTFGAGSRLTVL.